Listed below are T cell receptor beta chains from one sample, sequenced in a study of T cells after yellow fever vaccination. TCRdb fed the 5' RACE reads into MiXCR, producing one record per CDR3 protein. The sample lists around 310,000 distinct CDR3 sequences, around 3.9% occurring once. The sequenced sample was PBMCs, obtained on the day of the yellow fever booster vaccination. These TCRs come from a man between 18 and 35 years old who received the YFV17D yellow fever vaccine. CDR3s include the opening cysteine and the closing phenylalanine or tryptophan. A D gene is named only where the DNA matches it firmly. Only part of the rows carry a size: once, few, many, or a class if the clone is expanded.

abundance	d_gene	v_gene	j_gene	CDR3aa	CDR3nt
many	-	TRBV9	TRBJ2-3	CASSVGYGADTQYF	TGTGCCAGCAGCGTAGGTTATGGTGCAGATACGCAGTATTTT
many	TRBD1	TRBV6-5	TRBJ1-2	CASSEQGTGERGTF	TGTGCCAGCAGTGAACAAGGGACAGGGGAGAGGGGGACCTTC
many	TRBD1	TRBV7-8	TRBJ1-1	CASSSVDRVYTEAFF	TGTGCCAGCAGCTCCGTGGACAGGGTTTACACTGAAGCTTTCTTT
many	-	TRBV11-2	TRBJ2-7	CASSLITDYEQYF	TGTGCCAGCAGCTTAATAACAGACTACGAGCAGTACTTC
many	-	TRBV10-2	TRBJ2-5	CASRNQETQYF	TGCGCCAGCAGGAATCAAGAGACCCAGTACTTC
few	TRBD1	TRBV7-9	TRBJ2-2	CASSLQYRTGVVGGELFF	TGTGCCAGCAGCTTACAATACCGAACAGGGGTAGTCGGCGGGGAGCTGTTTTTT
many	TRBD1	TRBV5-1	TRBJ1-1	CASSLGVISAGTGRTEAFF	TGCGCCAGCAGCTTGGGGGTTATCAGTGCCGGGACAGGGAGGACTGAAGCTTTCTTT
-	-	TRBV4-1	TRBJ1-1	CASSQIWRNTEAFF	TGCGCCAGCAGCCAAATCTGGAGGAACACTGAAGCTTTCTTT
few	TRBD1	TRBV7-9	TRBJ1-2	CASSLTLTGTGGDGGYTF	TGTGCCAGCAGCTTAACACTTACCGGGACAGGGGGCGATGGTGGCTACACCTTC
many	TRBD2	TRBV7-2	TRBJ2-5	CASSLVPSGAGGTQYF	TGTGCCAGCAGCCTAGTCCCTAGCGGGGCCGGTGGGACCCAGTACTTC
few	-	TRBV7-8	TRBJ1-6	CASSLQTGLVTNSPLHF	TGTGCCAGCAGCTTACAGACAGGCCTAGTCACTAATTCACCCCTCCACTTT
-	-	TRBV10-3	TRBJ1-5	CAIRDGNQPQHF	TGTGCCATCAGGGACGGCAATCAGCCCCAGCATTTT
few	TRBD1	TRBV11-2	TRBJ1-4	CASSDPGQGYEKLFF	TGTGCCAGCAGCGATCCGGGACAGGGTTATGAAAAACTGTTTTTT
many	TRBD1	TRBV3-1	TRBJ2-2	CASSQRGGRTGELFF	TGTGCCAGCAGCCAGAGAGGGGGCAGGACCGGGGAGCTGTTTTTT
-	-	TRBV5-1	TRBJ2-2	CASSLIWGLDTGELFF	TGCGCCAGCAGCTTGATCTGGGGGCTAGACACCGGGGAGCTGTTTTTT
-	TRBD1	TRBV4-1	TRBJ2-1	CASSTRTGGPYNEQFF	TGCGCCAGCAGCACTCGGACAGGGGGCCCCTACAATGAGCAGTTCTTC
-	-	TRBV7-9	TRBJ2-5	CASSPPRIQETQYF	TGTGCCAGCAGCCCCCCCAGGATACAAGAGACCCAGTACTTC
few	TRBD1	TRBV12-3/TRBV12-4	TRBJ1-1	CASSLRAGQGPEAFF	TGTGCCAGCAGTTTACGCGCGGGACAGGGACCTGAAGCTTTCTTT
-	-	TRBV4-3	TRBJ2-7	CASSQDSTDEQYF	TGCGCCAGCAGCCAAGACTCAACCGACGAGCAGTACTTC
many	-	TRBV7-2	TRBJ2-5	CASSPRRGRETQYF	TGTGCCAGCAGCCCACGGAGGGGCAGAGAGACCCAGTACTTC
few	-	TRBV7-2	TRBJ2-5	CASSLAGGTETQYF	TGTGCCAGCAGCTTAGCAGGGGGGACGGAGACCCAGTACTTC
-	-	TRBV5-6	TRBJ2-5	CASSLYPGLPDQETQYF	TGTGCCAGCAGCTTGTATCCAGGGCTCCCCGACCAAGAGACCCAGTACTTC
few	TRBD2	TRBV5-6	TRBJ2-1	CASSYGLAGRNEQFF	TGTGCCAGCAGCTACGGACTAGCGGGACGGAATGAGCAGTTCTTC
many	-	TRBV20-1	TRBJ1-1	CSAAREAGRNVAFF	TGCAGTGCTGCCCGTGAAGCGGGCCGGAACGTGGCTTTCTTT
few	TRBD1	TRBV12-3/TRBV12-4	TRBJ2-5	CASSTYGTGGRETQYF	TGTGCCAGCAGTACATATGGGACAGGGGGCCGAGAGACCCAGTACTTC
few	-	TRBV18	TRBJ1-2	CASSPPGAPYGYTF	TGTGCCAGCTCACCTCCGGGGGCCCCCTATGGCTACACCTTC
many	-	TRBV7-8	TRBJ1-1	CASSSNRATEAFF	TGTGCCAGCAGCTCCAACAGGGCCACTGAAGCTTTCTTT
few	-	TRBV24-1	TRBJ2-2	CATSDSGVDAGELFF	TGTGCCACCAGTGATTCGGGGGTCGACGCCGGGGAGCTGTTTTTT
-	-	TRBV9	TRBJ2-5	CASSTTGPQETQYF	TGTGCCAGCAGCACAACAGGGCCACAAGAGACCCAGTACTTC
many	-	TRBV20-1	TRBJ1-6	CSAKGPSYNSPLHF	TGCAGTGCTAAGGGGCCCTCCTATAATTCACCCCTCCACTTT
few	TRBD2	TRBV3-1	TRBJ2-2	CASSPRGGQDGELFF	TGTGCCAGCAGCCCCCGCGGGGGGCAGGACGGGGAGCTGTTTTTT
many	-	TRBV6-6	TRBJ1-1	CASSYSRQGNSEAFF	TGTGCCAGCAGTTACTCTCGGCAGGGCAATTCCGAAGCTTTCTTT
-	-	TRBV2	TRBJ2-5	CASSEGGEETQYF	TGTGCCAGCAGTGAAGGTGGGGAGGAGACCCAGTACTTC
-	TRBD1	TRBV3-1	TRBJ2-1	CASSLIQGARYNEQFF	TGTGCCAGCAGCCTCATACAGGGGGCGCGATACAATGAGCAGTTCTTC
-	TRBD1	TRBV7-8	TRBJ2-7	CASSIRQGQEQYF	TGTGCCAGCAGCATCAGACAGGGGCAAGAGCAGTACTTC
-	-	TRBV7-2	TRBJ2-1	CASSHQGGRSNEQFF	TGTGCCAGCAGCCACCAAGGGGGGAGGTCCAATGAGCAGTTCTTC
many	TRBD1	TRBV6-1	TRBJ2-4	CASKRQGRMDIQYF	TGTGCCAGCAAGAGACAGGGTAGGATGGACATTCAGTACTTC
many	-	TRBV20-1	TRBJ2-7	CSAPRGSYEQYF	TGCAGTGCCCCCAGGGGTTCCTACGAGCAGTACTTC
many	-	TRBV12-3/TRBV12-4	TRBJ1-3	CASSLWGQAGNTIYF	TGTGCCAGCAGTTTATGGGGGCAGGCTGGAAACACCATATATTTT
many	TRBD1	TRBV2	TRBJ2-4	CASSVYSGTGENIQYF	TGTGCCAGCAGCGTTTATTCCGGGACAGGAGAAAACATTCAGTACTTC
many	-	TRBV5-4	TRBJ2-1	CASSLDQGREQFF	TGTGCCAGCAGCTTGGACCAGGGTCGCGAGCAGTTCTTC
few	-	TRBV7-9	TRBJ1-2	CASSLERGGNYGYTF	TGTGCCAGCAGCTTAGAAAGGGGAGGAAACTATGGCTACACCTTC
-	TRBD1	TRBV5-4	TRBJ2-2	CASSPIGGAGTGELFF	TGTGCCAGCAGCCCGATAGGGGGCGCGGGCACCGGGGAGCTGTTTTTT
few	TRBD2	TRBV5-4	TRBJ2-1	CASSLPPTSGGASSEQFF	TGTGCCAGCAGCTTGCCCCCAACTAGCGGGGGGGCCTCTAGTGAGCAGTTCTTC
many	-	TRBV24-1	TRBJ1-1	CATGGTEAFF	TGTGCCACCGGGGGTACCGAAGCTTTCTTT
many	TRBD1	TRBV12-3/TRBV12-4	TRBJ1-4	CASSFHRGTNEKLFF	TGTGCCAGCAGCTTTCACAGGGGAACTAATGAAAAACTGTTTTTT
many	-	TRBV9	TRBJ2-4	CASSPHQNIQYF	TGTGCCAGCAGCCCCCACCAAAACATTCAGTACTTC
many	-	TRBV5-1	TRBJ1-5	CASSFSSDGNQPQHF	TGCGCCAGCAGCTTTAGTTCAGATGGCAATCAGCCCCAGCATTTT